This passage covers 16 T cell receptor beta chains from one sample sequenced in a study of patients and donors after allogeneic stem cell transplantation. TCRdb re-called the RT-PCR reads through MiXCR, storing one row per CDR3 protein. The table lists roughly 880,000 distinct CDR3 sequences, approximately 18% of them singletons. Material: blood, either unsorted or a sorted T cell fraction (not recorded which). The receptor source for this set is a human donor who was either an allogeneic HSCT recipient or a stem cell or donor lymphocyte infusion donor (not recorded which). It is not recorded whose cells these are; they may come from a transplant donor.

This sequence joins TRBV24-1 and TRBJ2-6; D might be TRBD1 (6 bases). Germline loops: CDR1 KGHDR, CDR2 SFDVKD. This CDR3 spans 15 amino acids. V was cut by 3 bases and J by 2 bases, with 7 bases left in between. The CDR3 nucleotides are TGTGCCACCAGTGATCAGGGGCCTGGGGCCAACGTCCTGACTTTC. Translation gives CATSDQGPGANVLTF.

In this sample, this clonotype turned up once. This chain uses TRBV12-3 or TRBV12-4 with TRBJ1-5; no clear D gene. The CDR3 runs 14 residues. V lost 3 bases and J lost 4, with 10 bases in between. This CDR3 is CASSLLKGNQPQHF. The DNA of the CDR3 is TGTGCCAGCAGTTTGCTGAAGGGTAATCAGCCCCAGCATTTT.

The V call is TRBV6-1, the J call TRBJ2-1; no clear D. Germline V gene lookup returns CDR1 MNHNS and CDR2 SASEGT. The CDR3 length is 14 residues. V lost 6 bases and J lost 4, with 13 bases in between. In nucleotides, the CDR3 is TGTGCCAGCAGCCCGAAGGGCGGTTACAATGAGCAGTTCTTC. Translating it yields CASSPKGGYNEQFF.

This clonotype was observed a handful of times. V gene TRBV20-1 combines with J gene TRBJ2-1, with TRBD2 matching over 7 bases. Germline V CDR1 and CDR2: DFQATT, SNEGSKA (reference sequence). The CDR3 has 13 residues. The V segment lost 1 base and the J segment 4 bases; nucleotides outside the gene matches: 1. For the CDR3, the DNA is TGCAGTGCTAGAGGGGGGGGGTACAATGAGCAGTTCTTC. Translating it yields CSARGGGYNEQFF.

At least ten counts were recorded for this clonotype. This chain uses TRBV4-1 with TRBJ2-7, with TRBD2 identical over 10 bases. The CDR3 runs to 17 residues. The V gene end was trimmed by 0 bases and the J gene end by 0 bases; junction bases not matched to a gene: 5. In germline, CDR1 is MGHRA, CDR2 YSYEKL. In DNA, the CDR3 is TGCGCCAGCAGCCAAGATATCTCTAGCGGGAGCTCCTACGAGCAGTACTTC. It specifies CASSQDISSGSSYEQYF.

The chain links TRBV7-3 to TRBJ2-7; D is undetermined. The CDR3 has 13 residues. Germline V gene data show CDR1 as SGHTA and CDR2 as FQGTGA. V lost 3 bases to trimming and J lost 6 bases, with 12 bases between them. As DNA, the CDR3 is TGTGCCAGCAGCTTCATGACGAAAGGCGAGCAGTACTTC. As protein: CASSFMTKGEQYF.

This clonotype was found a few times. The chain carries TRBV9 and TRBJ1-1, with TRBD1 matching over 7 bases. This CDR3 is built from 18 residues. The germline V gene has CDR1 SGDLS and CDR2 YYNGEE. V lost 1 base and J lost 5; bases outside the gene matches: 17. The CDR3 DNA sequence: TGTGCCAGCAGCGTATCCGTGGGGACAAGGGGGCGGCTAACTGAAGCTTTCTTT. Translation: CASSVSVGTRGRLTEAFF. Full variable domain (missing parts from reference TRBV9 and TRBJ1-1): DSGVTQTPKHLITATGQRVTLRCSPRSGDLSVYWYQQSLDQGLQFLIQYYNGEERAKGNILERFSAQQFPDLHSELNLSSLELGDSALYFCASSVSVGTRGRLTEAFFGQGTRLTVV.

The V call is TRBV2, the J call TRBJ2-1; TRBD2 aligns across 7 bases. The CDR3 contains 15 residues. The V and J ends lost 3 bases and 7 bases, in that order; junction bases with no gene match: 9. Germline assignment: CDR1 SNHLY and CDR2 FYNNEI. In DNA form, the CDR3 reads TGTGCCAGCAGTGACGCGAGCGGGGCTTGGAATGAGCAGTTCTTC. Protein product: CASSDASGAWNEQFF.

This clonotype was picked up many times. The chain uses TRBV10-3 and TRBJ2-5; D not resolved. Germline CDR1 ENHRY, CDR2 SYGVKD. V lost 0 bases and J 4 bases, leaving 9 bases between the germline ends. This CDR3 is built from 14 residues. The CDR3 DNA reads as TGTGCCATCAGTGAGTCTAGGGATCGAGAGACCCAGTACTTC. It is translated as CAISESRDRETQYF.

This clonotype has ten or more counts. The DNA of the CDR3 is TGTGCCAGCAGCCAAGTCATCTACGAGCAGTACTTC. This sequence encodes CASSQVIYEQYF. The chain recombines TRBV3-1 with TRBJ2-7; no clear D gene. The CDR3 covers 12 residues. V lost 1 base and J 3 bases, leaving 4 bases between the germline ends. Germline V gene sequence: CDR1 LGHDT, CDR2 YNNKEL (reference sequence).

This chain joins TRBV15 and TRBJ2-1, with D tentatively TRBD1 or TRBD2 (6 bases each). The CDR3 totals 14 residues. Trimming took 2 bases from V and 8 from J, leaving 13 bases between them. Per the germline V gene, CDR1 is LNHNV and CDR2 is YYDKDF (reference sequence). CDR3 loop: CATSRIVGGHEQFF. For the CDR3, the DNA is TGTGCCACCAGCAGAATCGTGGGGGGCCATGAGCAGTTCTTC.

This clonotype has just a few counts. The chain is built from TRBV6-1 and TRBJ1-1; 7 bases are a match to TRBD1. This CDR3 is 14 amino acids long. V lost 6 bases and J lost 2; bases outside the gene matches: 6. Germline V CDR1 and CDR2: MNHNS, SASEGT. This CDR3 is CASRETGINTEAFF. CDR3 DNA sequence: TGTGCCAGCAGGGAGACAGGGATCAACACTGAAGCTTTCTTT.

This clonotype appeared a few times. The chain recombines TRBV24-1 with TRBJ2-3, with 10 bases lining up with TRBD1. The CDR3 spans 16 residues. Germline V gene lookup returns CDR1 KGHDR and CDR2 SFDVKD. With V trimmed by 3 bases and J by 3 bases, 5 bases remained unmatched. The CDR3 reads CATSDPDRGRTDTQYF. CDR3 DNA sequence: TGTGCCACCAGTGATCCAGACAGGGGGCGAACAGATACGCAGTATTTT.

J is TRBJ2-2 and V is TRBV7-8; unclear D gene. The length of the CDR3 is 15 residues. The V gene lost 1 base and the J gene lost 1 base, with 7 bases spanning the gap. In germline, CDR1 is SGHVS, CDR2 FQNEAQ. The CDR3 sequence is CASSLVVRNTGELFF. CDR3 coding DNA: TGTGCCAGCAGCTTAGTGGTCAGGAACACCGGGGAGCTGTTTTTT. The variable domain in full, completed from reference TRBV7-8 and TRBJ2-2, reads GAGVSQSPRYKVAKRGQDVALRCDPISGHVSLFWYQQALGQGPEFLTYFQNEAQLDKSGLPSDRFFAERPEGSVSTLKIQRTQQEDSAVYLCASSLVVRNTGELFFGEGSRLTVL.

This sequence joins TRBV5-6 and TRBJ1-1; no clear D. This CDR3 is 13 amino acids long. V lost 6 bases and J lost 2, with 11 bases in between. Germline CDR1 is SGHDT and CDR2 is YYEEEE. CDR3 coding DNA: TGTGCCAGCACTTCTCACCTTAACACTGAAGCTTTCTTT. Residues: CASTSHLNTEAFF. Looking up the rest from reference TRBV5-6 and TRBJ1-1 gives the full variable domain: DAGVTQSPTHLIKTRGQQVTLRCSPKSGHDTVSWYQQALGQGPQFIFQYYEEEERQRGNFPDRFSGHQFPNYSSELNVNALLLGDSALYLCASTSHLNTEAFFGQGTRLTVV.

The chain has TRBV12-3 or TRBV12-4 and TRBJ1-2, with unresolved D. The CDR3 totals 14 residues. Trimming left V 5 bases short and J 4 bases short, with 14 bases between. The CDR3 sequence: CASSEASRAYGYTF. The CDR3 DNA follows: TGTGCCAGCAGTGAAGCATCTCGAGCCTATGGCTACACCTTC.